This T cell receptor beta chain emerged from a study of post-analysis software for immune sequencing data. Trimming removed 5 bases at V and 3 bases at J, with 14 bases between. This CDR3 region has 15 residues. Looked up from germline, CDR1 is SGHVS and CDR2 is FQNEAQ. Comments on this clonotype: As yet, its antigen is unknown.

Study results and caveats: About five TRBV segments were more frequent in patients than controls; TRBV5-6, TRBV5-1 and TRBV20-1 belonged to this group.

Carried by the TCR beta cDNA libraries were unique molecular identifiers. TCRdb reprocessed the PCR reads via MiXCR and lists one record per CDR3 protein. The sample gives 700,000 to 900,000 distinct CDR3 sequences, around 42% of which show up once; around 4.7% is in the top ten. The sample consisted of blood. The receptor was derived from a girl under 18 with multiple sclerosis. V gene TRBV7-8 combines with J gene TRBJ2-1; tentatively, D is TRBD1 or TRBD2 (6 bases each). CDR3 nucleotides: TGTGCCAGCAGCCTAGGGGGGCGGAGCTACAATGAGCAGTTCTTC. It yields the protein CASSLGGRSYNEQFF.